This T cell receptor beta chain came from a study of blood T cells in healthy people across ages. Study results and caveats: The study could not conclusively compare naive and antigen-experienced cells, given its unsorted PBMCs.

Losses at the gene ends were 0 bases for V and 5 bases for J; bases not matched to a gene: 1. Germline loops: CDR1 MRHNA, CDR2 SNTAGT. CDR3 length equals 15 residues. This clonotype came up many times. Its antigen is currently unknown. Then a second PCR, running roughly 7 to 11 cycles, was carried out with a sample-barcoded 5' primer and a J-beta primer mix. TCRdb re-derived calls from the 5' RACE reads in MiXCR, one entry per CDR3 protein. The table has about 650,000 distinct CDR3 sequences, 52% seen once; the top ten hold approximately 15%. The source of this sequence is a woman older than 75 in good health. The chain uses TRBV6-4 and TRBJ2-1; 10 bases are a match to TRBD2. The specimen was blood. The CDR3 sequence is CASSDSTSGNNEQFF. The CDR3 DNA reads as TGTGCCAGCAGTGACTCAACTAGCGGGAACAATGAGCAGTTCTTC.